What follows are 28 T cell receptor beta chains derived from one specimen sequenced in a study of shared clonotypes between healthy human individuals. This table comes from immunoSEQ multiplex PCR, and its TCRdb copy is limited to in-frame clones, with some not included. The sample has roughly 1,100,000 clones, about 74% seen once. Material for sequencing was memory CD4+ T cells sorted from blood. The sample's subset: CD45RA-negative fraction. These receptors were collected from a man younger than 35 in good health.

On this clone itself: A read error may be the cause here, since a much bigger clone is one base away. Other DNA sequences in this specimen translate into the identical CDR3. The CDR3: CASSSTGISYEQYF. CDR3 bases: TGCGCCAGCAGCAGCACAGGGATCTCCTACGAGCAGTACTTC. The genes are TRBV5-1 and TRBJ2-7, with D tentatively TRBD1 (6 bases). This CDR3 spans 14 amino acids. CDR1 and CDR2 (germline): SGHRS, YFSETQ. V lost 4 bases and J lost 0, with 11 bases in between.

J is TRBJ2-3 and V is TRBV7-9; possible D gene TRBD1, 6 bases. The V and J ends lost 4 bases and 2 bases respectively, with 16 bases between them. Germline-derived CDR1 and CDR2 are SEHNR and FQNEAQ (reference sequence). There are 16 residues in the CDR3. The CDR3 DNA follows: TGTGCCAGCAGCTCCGGATCCGGGACAACCACAGATACGCAGTATTTT. It specifies CASSSGSGTTTDTQYF.

CDR3 residues: CASSQQGRGEAFF. Here the CDR3 DNA reads TGTGCCAGCAGTCAGCAGGGGAGAGGTGAAGCTTTCTTT. V is TRBV27 and J is TRBJ1-1, with a weak D call TRBD1 (6 bases). Germline-derived CDR1 and CDR2 are MNHEY and SMNVEV (reference sequence). The V end lost 5 bases, the J end lost 7 bases, and 14 bases lay between the germline ends. This CDR3 contains 13 residues.

This clone was detected only once. The CDR3 loop reads CASSLAGIPNYGYTF. The CDR3, as DNA: TGTGCCAGCAGCTTGGCTGGAATACCTAACTATGGCTACACCTTC. V usage is TRBV5-6 and J usage is TRBJ1-2; no definite D call. Germline V gene data show CDR1 as SGHDT and CDR2 as YYEEEE. The length of the CDR3 is 15 residues. V lost 0 bases and J 0 bases, leaving 9 bases between the germline ends.

This chain uses TRBV18 with TRBJ2-7, with TRBD1 matching 9 bases. CDR3 size: 14 residues. J lost 5 bases, V lost 3 bases, and 5 bases had no gene match. Germline V gene lookup returns CDR1 KGHSH and CDR2 LQKENI. Written as DNA, the CDR3 is TGTGCCAGCTCACCCTTGGGACAGGGCAACGAGCAGTACTTC. Translated: CASSPLGQGNEQYF.

The chain uses TRBV19 and TRBJ1-5; 7 positions match TRBD1. The length of the CDR3 is 14 residues. With V trimmed by 1 base and J by 6 bases, 3 bases remained unmatched. Germline assignment: CDR1 LNHDA and CDR2 SQIVND (reference sequence). CDR3 nucleotide sequence: TGTGCCAGTAGTATAGGAGGGGGCAGTCAGCCCCAGCATTTT. Protein sequence: CASSIGGGSQPQHF.

This clone was found once. This chain uses TRBV7-2 with TRBJ2-5, with D perhaps TRBD1 (7 bases). V lost 1 base and J 7 bases, leaving 16 bases between the germline ends. CDR3 length equals 15 residues. Germline V CDR1 and CDR2: SGHTA, FQGNSA. The CDR3, as DNA: TGTGCCAGCAGCTTAGACTCCGGGACAGCGGGGACCCAGTACTTC. Translating it yields CASSLDSGTAGTQYF.

On this clone itself: With a much larger clone just one base away, this may be a read error. The V gene is TRBV30, the J gene TRBJ1-2; no reliable D call. This CDR3 has 12 residues. Looked up from germline, CDR1 is GTSNPN and CDR2 is SVGIG (reference sequence). The CDR3 sequence is CAWKTTTPGCTF. The DNA of the CDR3 is TGTGCCTGGAAAACGACGACCCCTGGCTGCACCTTC.

On this clone itself: Different DNA sequences within this sample yield the same CDR3. V and J are TRBV7-3 and TRBJ1-1, with D hard to call. V lost 4 bases and J 2 bases, leaving 8 bases between the germline ends. Germline CDR1 reads SGHTA; CDR2 reads FQGTGA. This CDR3 comprises 13 residues. CDR3 amino acids: CASSSQENTEAFF. The CDR3, as DNA: TGTGCCAGCAGCTCTCAGGAAAACACTGAAGCTTTCTTT.

The V gene is TRBV5-1, the J gene TRBJ2-2, with D possibly TRBD1 on 6 matching bases. Germline V gives CDR1 SGHRS, CDR2 YFSETQ. The CDR3 totals 15 residues. V gave up 1 base and J gave up 11 bases, with 18 bases separating them. The CDR3 DNA reads as TGCGCCAGCAGCTTGCAGGGGTCTAAAACACCCGAGCTGTTTTTT. It specifies CASSLQGSKTPELFF.

This chain uses TRBV28 with TRBJ1-2; tentatively, D is TRBD1 (6 bases). This CDR3 spans 14 amino acids. CDR1 and CDR2 (germline): MDHEN, SYDVKM. The V end lost 10 bases, the J end lost 8 bases, and 23 bases lay between the germline ends. The CDR3: CATRGEGHPGGYTF. The CDR3 DNA reads as TGTGCCACCAGGGGAGAGGGTCACCCAGGCGGCTACACCTTC.

CDR3 sequence (DNA): TGCGCCGGGGGACCGGGGGCAGGGGAGACCCAGTACTTC. Amino acid sequence: CAGGPGAGETQYF. The chain employs TRBV5-1 and TRBJ2-5, with D perhaps TRBD1 or TRBD2 (6 bases each). The CDR3 has 13 residues. V was shortened by 10 bases and J by 5 bases, with 18 bases between the two germline ends. Germline values: CDR1 SGHRS, CDR2 YFSETQ.

The chain has TRBV28 and TRBJ1-5, with D unresolved. V was shortened by 7 bases and J by 3 bases, with 7 bases between the two germline ends. The CDR3 totals 12 residues. Per germline, CDR1 MDHEN and CDR2 SYDVKM. The CDR3 region has the DNA TGTGCCAGCACCATAAACAATCAGCCCCAGCATTTT. Translated, it gives CASTINNQPQHF.

This clone has only a few counts. Other nucleotide sequences in the sample specify the same CDR3. The chain links TRBV19 to TRBJ2-7, with D uncertain. CDR3 size: 13 residues. CDR1 is LNHDA and CDR2 is SQIVND in the germline V gene (reference sequence). The V gene lost 3 bases and the J gene lost 1 base, with 7 bases spanning the gap. CDR3 coding DNA: TGTGCCAGTAGTATCGGAGCATCCTACGAGCAGTACTTC. Its translation: CASSIGASYEQYF.

The rearrangement joins TRBV15 to TRBJ1-2; D not resolved. V was clipped by 0 bases and J by 11 bases, with 13 bases between them. This CDR3 contains 13 residues. The germline V gene encodes CDR1 LNHNV and CDR2 YYDKDF (reference sequence). CDR3 DNA: TGTGCCACCAGCAGAGACGGCGATTTAGGGTACACCTTC. Protein sequence: CATSRDGDLGYTF. Supplemented by reference TRBV15 and TRBJ1-2, the full variable domain reads DAMVIQNPRYQVTQFGKPVTLSCSQTLNHNVMYWYQQKSSQAPKLLFHYYDKDFNNEADTPDNFQSRRPNTSFCFLDIRSPGLGDTAMYLCATSRDGDLGYTFGSGTRLTVV.

This chain uses TRBV19 with TRBJ1-1; 10 bases are shared with TRBD1. CDR3 length equals 16 residues. Germline V gives CDR1 LNHDA, CDR2 SQIVND (reference sequence). V was clipped by 0 bases and J by 5 bases; unmatched bases: 6. As DNA, the CDR3 is TGTGCCAGTAGTATAGATCGGACAGGGGGGGTAACTGAAGCTTTCTTT. It codes for CASSIDRTGGVTEAFF.

The chain links TRBV28 to TRBJ1-1; D unresolved. Germline V gene data show CDR1 as MDHEN and CDR2 as SYDVKM. V lost 5 bases and J 6 bases, leaving 13 bases between the germline ends. The CDR3 is 13 amino acids. CDR3 in amino acids: CASSTPKVSEAFF. CDR3 bases: TGTGCCAGCAGTACCCCAAAAGTTTCTGAAGCTTTCTTT.

This clone was seen only once. The chain combines TRBV30 with TRBJ2-5, with 7 bases fitting TRBD2. J was trimmed by 5 bases and V by 5 bases; bases with no gene match: 11. The CDR3 loop spans 14 amino acids. In germline, CDR1 is GTSNPN, CDR2 SVGIG (reference sequence). CDR3 nucleotide sequence: TGTGCCTGGGCCGGCGGCGGGAGTATGGAGACCCAGTACTTC. It yields the protein CAWAGGGSMETQYF.

The chain has TRBV15 and TRBJ1-4; no reliable D call. Trimming cost V 5 bases and J 10 bases, with 14 bases left between them. Germline lookup yields CDR1 LNHNV and CDR2 YYDKDF (reference sequence). This CDR3 comprises 13 residues. Here the CDR3 DNA reads TGTGCCACCAGCGGTCGAGACCGAGGAAAACTGTTTTTT. It translates to CATSGRDRGKLFF.

The V gene is TRBV4-2, the J gene TRBJ1-3; 10 nucleotides agree with TRBD1. The CDR3 contains 17 residues. J lost 2 bases, V lost 3 bases, and 7 bases had no gene match. Germline-derived CDR1 and CDR2 are LGHNA and YNFKEQ. The CDR3 is CASSQDRGGLTGNTIYF. The CDR3 DNA follows: TGTGCCAGCAGCCAGGACAGGGGGGGGTTAACTGGAAACACCATATATTTT.

J is TRBJ1-3 and V is TRBV14; D is unresolved. CDR1 and CDR2 (germline): SGHDN, FVKESK. The CDR3 sequence is 18 residues long. The ends were cut back, 0 bases at V and 0 bases at J, with 15 bases in the middle. For the CDR3, the DNA is TGTGCCAGCAGCCAAGAGTTCTCAATTCAGACCTCTGGAAACACCATATATTTT. Translation: CASSQEFSIQTSGNTIYF.

The chain joins TRBV15 to TRBJ1-1; possibly TRBD1 for D (5 bases). The germline CDR1 and CDR2 sequences are LNHNV and YYDKDF (reference sequence). V lost 8 bases, J lost 5 bases, and 15 bases lay in between. The CDR3 is 13 residues long. The CDR3 sequence is CATSWGEVTEAFF. For the CDR3, the DNA is TGTGCCACCTCGTGGGGCGAGGTTACTGAAGCTTTCTTT.

Concerning this clone itself: Other DNA sequences in this sample translate to the same CDR3. This chain uses TRBV5-6 with TRBJ1-3, with D possibly matching TRBD1 (5 bases). V dropped 2 bases and J dropped 2 bases, with 8 bases sitting between them. The CDR3 runs to 14 residues. Germline values: CDR1 SGHDT, CDR2 YYEEEE. As DNA, the CDR3 is TGTGCCAGCAGCTTACCAGGGACTGGAAACACCATATATTTT. Amino acids: CASSLPGTGNTIYF.

This clone was picked up a small number of times. This chain uses TRBV19 with TRBJ2-6; 9 bases fit TRBD1. Germline trimming cut 11 bases from V and 4 bases from J; bases unmatched to any gene: 9. From germline, CDR1 is LNHDA and CDR2 SQIVND (reference sequence). CDR3 length equals 15 residues. The CDR3 DNA sequence: TGTGCCGGGTCCGGGACAGGGCACGGGGCCAACGTCCTGACTTTC. Protein sequence: CAGSGTGHGANVLTF.

The V call is TRBV9, the J call TRBJ2-2; D is perhaps TRBD1 (6 bases). This CDR3 is built from 13 residues. Per germline, CDR1 SGDLS and CDR2 YYNGEE. The ends were cut back, 7 bases at V and 2 bases at J, with 9 bases in the middle. CDR3 sequence: CASETGNTGELFF. The CDR3 DNA sequence: TGTGCCAGCGAGACAGGTAACACCGGGGAGCTGTTTTTT.

The gene calls are TRBV13 and TRBJ2-7; 12 bases align to TRBD1. V trimming: 4 bases; J trimming: 4 bases; junction bases outside the gene matches: 5. CDR3 length: 15 residues. Looked up from germline, CDR1 is PRHDT and CDR2 is FYEKMQ (reference sequence). The CDR3 nucleotides read TGTGCCAGCAGCTCCGGGACAGGGGGCCCGTACGAGCAGTACTTC. Translating gives CASSSGTGGPYEQYF. The whole variable domain, filled in from reference TRBV13 and TRBJ2-7, reads AAGVIQSPRHLIKEKRETATLKCYPIPRHDTVYWYQQGPGQDPQFLISFYEKMQSDKGSIPDRFSAQQFSDYHSELNMSSLELGDSALYFCASSSGTGGPYEQYFGPGTRLTVT.

The genes are TRBV29-1 and TRBJ2-3; 8 bases map to TRBD1. V was clipped by 3 bases and J by 3 bases; unmatched bases: 5. CDR1 is SQVTM and CDR2 is ANQGSEA in the germline V gene. The CDR3 totals 14 residues. The CDR3 DNA is TGCAGCGTTGAGGGACAGGCTCGGACAGATACGCAGTATTTT. Its protein product is CSVEGQARTDTQYF.

The chain links TRBV11-3 to TRBJ2-3; tentatively, D is TRBD1 (7 bases). The CDR3 totals 13 residues. Trimming left V 5 bases short and J 6 bases short, with 12 bases between. Germline lookup yields CDR1 SGHNT and CDR2 YENEEA. CDR3 in amino acids: CASSQGGLDTQYF. CDR3 bases: TGTGCCAGCAGCCAGGGGGGCCTGGATACGCAGTATTTT.